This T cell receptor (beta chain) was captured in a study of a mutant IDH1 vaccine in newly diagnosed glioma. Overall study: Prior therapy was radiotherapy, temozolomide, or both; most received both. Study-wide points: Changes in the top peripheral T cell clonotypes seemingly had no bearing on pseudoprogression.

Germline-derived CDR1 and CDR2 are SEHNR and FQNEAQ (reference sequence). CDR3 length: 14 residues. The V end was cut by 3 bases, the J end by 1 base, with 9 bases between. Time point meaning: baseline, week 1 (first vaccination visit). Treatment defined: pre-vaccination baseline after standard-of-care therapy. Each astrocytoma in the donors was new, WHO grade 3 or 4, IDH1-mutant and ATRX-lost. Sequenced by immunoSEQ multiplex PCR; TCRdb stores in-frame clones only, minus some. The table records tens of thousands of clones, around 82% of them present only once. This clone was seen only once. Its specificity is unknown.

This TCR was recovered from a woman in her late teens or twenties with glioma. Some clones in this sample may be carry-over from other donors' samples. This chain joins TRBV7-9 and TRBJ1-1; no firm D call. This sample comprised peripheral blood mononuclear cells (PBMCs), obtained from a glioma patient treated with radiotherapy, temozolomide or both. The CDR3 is CASSFDLKNTEAFF. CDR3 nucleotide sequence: TGTGCCAGCAGCTTTGACCTCAAGAACACTGAAGCTTTCTTT.